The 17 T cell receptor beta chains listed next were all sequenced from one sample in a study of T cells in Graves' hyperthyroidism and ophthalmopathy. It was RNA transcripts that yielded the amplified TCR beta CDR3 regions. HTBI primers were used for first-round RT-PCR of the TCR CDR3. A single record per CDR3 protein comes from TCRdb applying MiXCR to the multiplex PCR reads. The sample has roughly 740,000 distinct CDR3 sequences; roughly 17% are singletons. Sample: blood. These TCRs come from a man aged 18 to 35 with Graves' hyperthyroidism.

The CDR3 DNA reads as TGTGCCAGCAGCCGCTTAGCGGGGAACACAGATACGCAGTATTTT. Protein product: CASSRLAGNTDTQYF. The chain is built from TRBV9 and TRBJ2-3, with 8 bases aligning to TRBD2. Germline CDR1 is SGDLS and CDR2 is YYNGEE. Germline trimming cut 4 bases from V and 2 bases from J; bases unmatched to any gene: 6. The CDR3 covers 15 residues.

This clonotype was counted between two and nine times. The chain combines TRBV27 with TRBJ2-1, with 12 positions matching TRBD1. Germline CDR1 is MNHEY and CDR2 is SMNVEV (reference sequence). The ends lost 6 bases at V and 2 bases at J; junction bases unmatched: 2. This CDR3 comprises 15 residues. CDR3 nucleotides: TGTGCCAGCAGGGGGACAGGGGGCGCCTACAATGAGCAGTTCTTC. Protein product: CASRGTGGAYNEQFF.

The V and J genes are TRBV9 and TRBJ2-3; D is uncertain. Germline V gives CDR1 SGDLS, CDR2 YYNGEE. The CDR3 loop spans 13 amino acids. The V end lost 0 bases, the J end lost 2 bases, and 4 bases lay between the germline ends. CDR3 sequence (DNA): TGTGCCAGCAGCGTAGGCTACACAGATACGCAGTATTTT. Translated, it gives CASSVGYTDTQYF.

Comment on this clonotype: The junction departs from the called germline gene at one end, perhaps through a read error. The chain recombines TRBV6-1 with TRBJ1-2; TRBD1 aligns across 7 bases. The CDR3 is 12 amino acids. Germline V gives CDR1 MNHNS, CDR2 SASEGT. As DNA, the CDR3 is TGCGGGACAGAAGGATGGTGGTATGGCTACACCTTC. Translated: CGTEGWWYGYTF.

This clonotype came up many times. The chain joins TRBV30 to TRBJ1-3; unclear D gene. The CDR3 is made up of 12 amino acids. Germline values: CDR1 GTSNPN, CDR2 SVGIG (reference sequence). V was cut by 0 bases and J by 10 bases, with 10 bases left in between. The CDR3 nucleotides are TGTGCCTGGAGTGTGAATCTCGGGACCATATATTTT. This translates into CAWSVNLGTIYF.

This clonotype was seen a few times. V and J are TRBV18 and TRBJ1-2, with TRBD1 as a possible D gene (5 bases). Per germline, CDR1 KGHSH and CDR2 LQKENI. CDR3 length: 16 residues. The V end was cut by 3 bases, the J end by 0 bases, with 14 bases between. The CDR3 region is CASSPRMGDTNYGYTF. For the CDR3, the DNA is TGTGCCAGCTCACCTCGGATGGGGGATACTAACTATGGCTACACCTTC.

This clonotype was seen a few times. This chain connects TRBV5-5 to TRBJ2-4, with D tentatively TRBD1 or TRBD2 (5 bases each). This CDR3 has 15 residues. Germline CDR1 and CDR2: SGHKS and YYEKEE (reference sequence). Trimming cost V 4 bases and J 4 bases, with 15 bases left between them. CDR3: CASSILPGPKNIQYF. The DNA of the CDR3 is TGTGCCAGCAGCATCCTCCCGGGGCCTAAAAACATTCAGTACTTC. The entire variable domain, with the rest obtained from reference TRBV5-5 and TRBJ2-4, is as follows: DAGVTQSPTHLIKTRGQQVTLRCSPISGHKSVSWYQQVLGQGPQFIFQYYEKEERGRGNFPDRFSARQFPNYSSELNVNALLLGDSALYLCASSILPGPKNIQYFGAGTRLSVL.

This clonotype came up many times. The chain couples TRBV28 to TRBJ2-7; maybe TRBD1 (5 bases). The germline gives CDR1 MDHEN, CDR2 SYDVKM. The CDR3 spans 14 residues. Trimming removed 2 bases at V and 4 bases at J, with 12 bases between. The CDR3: CASSLQGFRYEQYF. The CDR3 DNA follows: TGTGCCAGCAGTTTACAGGGTTTCAGGTACGAGCAGTACTTC.

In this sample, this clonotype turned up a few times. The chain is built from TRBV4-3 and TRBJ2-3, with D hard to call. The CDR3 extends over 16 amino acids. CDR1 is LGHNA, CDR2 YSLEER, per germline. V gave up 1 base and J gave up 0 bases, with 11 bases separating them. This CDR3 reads CASSQGNWASTDTQYF. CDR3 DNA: TGCGCCAGCAGCCAAGGCAACTGGGCTAGCACAGATACGCAGTATTTT.

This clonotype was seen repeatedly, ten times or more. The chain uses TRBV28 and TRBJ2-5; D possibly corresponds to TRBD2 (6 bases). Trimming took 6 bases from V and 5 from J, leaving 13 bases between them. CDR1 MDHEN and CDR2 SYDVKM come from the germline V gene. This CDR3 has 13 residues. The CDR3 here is CASRLGRVETQYF. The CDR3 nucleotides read TGTGCCAGCAGACTCGGGAGAGTCGAGACCCAGTACTTC.

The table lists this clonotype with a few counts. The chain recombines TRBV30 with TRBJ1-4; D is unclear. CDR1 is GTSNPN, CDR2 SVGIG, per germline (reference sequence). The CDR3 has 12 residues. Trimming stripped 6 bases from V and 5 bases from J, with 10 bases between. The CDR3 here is CACGGRNEKLFF. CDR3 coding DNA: TGTGCCTGCGGCGGAAGGAATGAAAAACTGTTTTTT.

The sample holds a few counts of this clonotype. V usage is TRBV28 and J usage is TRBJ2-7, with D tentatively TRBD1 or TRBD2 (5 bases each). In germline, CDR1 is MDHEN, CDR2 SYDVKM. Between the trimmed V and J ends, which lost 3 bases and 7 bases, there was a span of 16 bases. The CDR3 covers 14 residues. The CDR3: CASSFRGRDFEQYF. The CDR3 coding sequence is TGTGCCAGCAGTTTCCGGGGCAGGGATTTTGAGCAGTACTTC.

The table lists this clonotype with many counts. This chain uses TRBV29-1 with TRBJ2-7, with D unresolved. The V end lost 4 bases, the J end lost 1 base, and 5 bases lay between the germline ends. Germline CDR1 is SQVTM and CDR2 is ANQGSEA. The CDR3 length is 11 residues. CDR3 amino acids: CSVGESYEQYF. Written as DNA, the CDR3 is TGCAGCGTTGGGGAATCCTACGAGCAGTACTTC.

The CDR3 loop reads CASRPGTQNAPLHF. CDR3 nucleotides: TGTGCCAGCAGGCCCGGGACACAGAACGCACCCCTCCACTTT. The chain couples TRBV28 to TRBJ1-6; D might be TRBD1 (6 bases). The CDR3 has 14 amino acids. The ends were cut back, 6 bases at V and 11 bases at J, with 17 bases in the middle. Germline CDR1 is MDHEN and CDR2 is SYDVKM.

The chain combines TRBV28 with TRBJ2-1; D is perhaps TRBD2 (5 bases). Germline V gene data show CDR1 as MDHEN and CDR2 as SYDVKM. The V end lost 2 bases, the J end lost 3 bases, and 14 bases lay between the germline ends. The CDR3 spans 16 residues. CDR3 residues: CASSLPRAEVYNEQFF. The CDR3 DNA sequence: TGTGCCAGCAGTTTACCGAGAGCGGAGGTCTACAATGAGCAGTTCTTC.

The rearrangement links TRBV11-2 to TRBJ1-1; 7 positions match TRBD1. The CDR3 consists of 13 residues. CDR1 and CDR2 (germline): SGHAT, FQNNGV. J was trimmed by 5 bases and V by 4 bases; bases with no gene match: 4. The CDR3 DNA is TGTGCCAGCAGCTCGACAGGGTGGACTGAAGCTTTCTTT. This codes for CASSSTGWTEAFF.

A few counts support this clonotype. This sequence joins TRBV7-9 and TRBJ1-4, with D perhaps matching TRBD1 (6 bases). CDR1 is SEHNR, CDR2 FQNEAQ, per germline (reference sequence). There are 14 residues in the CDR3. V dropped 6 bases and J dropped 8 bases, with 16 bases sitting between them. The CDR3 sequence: CASSRGANQEKLFF. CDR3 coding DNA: TGTGCCAGCAGTCGGGGGGCGAACCAGGAAAAACTGTTTTTT.